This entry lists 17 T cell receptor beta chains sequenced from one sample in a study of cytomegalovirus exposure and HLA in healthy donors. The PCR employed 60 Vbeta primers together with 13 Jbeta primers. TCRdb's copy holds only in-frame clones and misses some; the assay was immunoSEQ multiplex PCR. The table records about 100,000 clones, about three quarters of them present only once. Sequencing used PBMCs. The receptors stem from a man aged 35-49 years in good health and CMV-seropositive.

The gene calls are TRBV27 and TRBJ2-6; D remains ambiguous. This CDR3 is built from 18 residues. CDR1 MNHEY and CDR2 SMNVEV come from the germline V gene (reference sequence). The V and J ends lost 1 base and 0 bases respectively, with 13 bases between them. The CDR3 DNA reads TGTGCCAGCAGTTTATTCGAGGCGTCAAGCTCTGGGGCCAACGTCCTGACTTTC. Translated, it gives CASSLFEASSSGANVLTF.

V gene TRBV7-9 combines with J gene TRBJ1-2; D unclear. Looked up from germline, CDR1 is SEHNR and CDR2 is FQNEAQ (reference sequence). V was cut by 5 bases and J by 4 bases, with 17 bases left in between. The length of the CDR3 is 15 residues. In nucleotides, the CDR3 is TGTGCCAGCAGCCCCTCGGGAGGAGACATCTATGGCTACACCTTC. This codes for CASSPSGGDIYGYTF.

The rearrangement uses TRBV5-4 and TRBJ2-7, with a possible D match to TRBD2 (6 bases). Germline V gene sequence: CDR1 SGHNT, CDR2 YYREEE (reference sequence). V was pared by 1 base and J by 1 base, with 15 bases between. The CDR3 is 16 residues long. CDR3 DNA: TGTGCCAGCAGCTTGCCAGCCGGGACTTATTCCTACGAGCAGTACTTC. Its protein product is CASSLPAGTYSYEQYF.

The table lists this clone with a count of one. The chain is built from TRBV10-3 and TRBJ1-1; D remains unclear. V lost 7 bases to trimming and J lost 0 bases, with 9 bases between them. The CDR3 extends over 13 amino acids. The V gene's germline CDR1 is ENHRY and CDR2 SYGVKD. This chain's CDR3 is CAITPDMNTEAFF. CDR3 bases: TGTGCCATCACCCCAGACATGAACACTGAAGCTTTCTTT.

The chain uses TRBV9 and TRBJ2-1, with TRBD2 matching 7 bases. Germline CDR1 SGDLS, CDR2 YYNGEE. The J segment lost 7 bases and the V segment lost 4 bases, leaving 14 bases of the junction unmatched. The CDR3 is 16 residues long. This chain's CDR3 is CASSPSGGGMENEQFF. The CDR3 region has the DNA TGTGCCAGCAGCCCCTCTGGGGGGGGGATGGAAAATGAGCAGTTCTTC.

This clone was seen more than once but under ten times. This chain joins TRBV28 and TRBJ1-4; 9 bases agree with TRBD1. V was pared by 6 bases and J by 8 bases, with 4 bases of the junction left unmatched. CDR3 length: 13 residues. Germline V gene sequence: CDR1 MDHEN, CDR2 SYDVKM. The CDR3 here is CASRGQGREKLFF. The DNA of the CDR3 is TGTGCCAGCAGGGGACAGGGTAGGGAAAAACTGTTTTTT. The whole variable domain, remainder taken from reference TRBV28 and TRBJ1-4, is DVKVTQSSRYLVKRTGEKVFLECVQDMDHENMFWYRQDPGLGLRLIYFSYDVKMKEKGDIPEGYSVSREKKERFSLILESASTNQTSMYLCASRGQGREKLFFGSGTQLSVL.

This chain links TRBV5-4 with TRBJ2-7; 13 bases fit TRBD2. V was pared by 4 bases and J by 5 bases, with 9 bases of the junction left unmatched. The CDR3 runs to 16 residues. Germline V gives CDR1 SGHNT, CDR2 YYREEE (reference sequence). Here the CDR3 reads CASSLRLAGGQDEQYF. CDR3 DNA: TGTGCCAGCAGCCTTAGACTAGCGGGGGGCCAGGACGAGCAGTACTTC. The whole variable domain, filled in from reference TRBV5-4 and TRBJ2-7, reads ETGVTQSPTHLIKTRGQQVTLRCSSQSGHNTVSWYQQALGQGPQFIFQYYREEENGRGNFPPRFSGLQFPNYSSELNVNALELDDSALYLCASSLRLAGGQDEQYFGPGTRLTVT.

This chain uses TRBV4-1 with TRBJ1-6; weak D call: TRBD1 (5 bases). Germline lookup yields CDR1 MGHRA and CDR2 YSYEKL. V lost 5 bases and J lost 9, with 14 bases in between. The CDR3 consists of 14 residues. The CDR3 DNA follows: TGCGCCAGCAGCGGGGCAGGAGAGGTTTCACCCCTCCACTTT. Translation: CASSGAGEVSPLHF.

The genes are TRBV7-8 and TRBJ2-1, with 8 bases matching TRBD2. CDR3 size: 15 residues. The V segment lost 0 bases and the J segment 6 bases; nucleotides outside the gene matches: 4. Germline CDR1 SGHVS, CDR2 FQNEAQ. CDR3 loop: CASSLAGGAPNEQFF. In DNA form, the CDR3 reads TGTGCCAGCAGCTTAGCCGGGGGGGCTCCCAATGAGCAGTTCTTC.

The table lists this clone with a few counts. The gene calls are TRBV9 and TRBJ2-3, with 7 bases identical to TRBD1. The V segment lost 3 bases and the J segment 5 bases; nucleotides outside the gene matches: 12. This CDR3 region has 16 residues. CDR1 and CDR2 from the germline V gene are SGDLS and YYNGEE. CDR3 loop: CASSEFGAGQVDTQYF. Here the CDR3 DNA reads TGTGCCAGCAGCGAATTTGGGGCTGGACAGGTAGATACGCAGTATTTT. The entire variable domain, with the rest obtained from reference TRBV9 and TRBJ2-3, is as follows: DSGVTQTPKHLITATGQRVTLRCSPRSGDLSVYWYQQSLDQGLQFLIQYYNGEERAKGNILERFSAQQFPDLHSELNLSSLELGDSALYFCASSEFGAGQVDTQYFGPGTRLTVL.

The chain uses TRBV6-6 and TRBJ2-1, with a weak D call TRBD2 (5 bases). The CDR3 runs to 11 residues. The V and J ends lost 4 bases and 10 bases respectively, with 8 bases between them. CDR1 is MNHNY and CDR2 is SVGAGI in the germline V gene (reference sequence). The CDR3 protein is CASSLEREQFF. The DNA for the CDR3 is TGTGCCAGCAGTTTGGAGCGGGAGCAGTTCTTC.

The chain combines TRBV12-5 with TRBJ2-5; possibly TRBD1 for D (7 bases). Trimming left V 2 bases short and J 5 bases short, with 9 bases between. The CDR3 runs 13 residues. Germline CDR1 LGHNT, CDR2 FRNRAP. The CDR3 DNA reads TGTGCTAGTGGTTTGTCAGGGGGGGAGACCCAGTACTTC. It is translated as CASGLSGGETQYF.

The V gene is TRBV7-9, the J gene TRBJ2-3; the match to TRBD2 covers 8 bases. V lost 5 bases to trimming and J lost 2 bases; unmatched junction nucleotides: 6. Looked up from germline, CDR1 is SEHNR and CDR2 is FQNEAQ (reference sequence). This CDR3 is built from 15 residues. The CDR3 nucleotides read TGTGCCAGCAGCGGACGTAGCGGGGACACAGATACGCAGTATTTT. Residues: CASSGRSGDTDTQYF. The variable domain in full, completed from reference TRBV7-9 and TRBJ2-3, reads DTGVSQNPRHKITKRGQNVTFRCDPISEHNRLYWYRQTLGQGPEFLTYFQNEAQLEKSRLLSDRFSAERPKGSFSTLEIQRTEQGDSAMYLCASSGRSGDTDTQYFGPGTRLTVL.

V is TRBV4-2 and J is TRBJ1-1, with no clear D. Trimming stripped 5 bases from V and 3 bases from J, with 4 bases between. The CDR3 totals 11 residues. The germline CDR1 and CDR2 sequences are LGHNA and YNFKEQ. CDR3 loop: CASSTYTEAFF. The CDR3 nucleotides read TGTGCCAGCAGCACATACACTGAAGCTTTCTTT.

The CDR3 sequence: CASSYSGDSPLHF. The CDR3 nucleotides read TGTGCCAGCAGTTACTCAGGGGATTCACCCCTCCACTTT. The chain couples TRBV6-6 to TRBJ1-6; D may be TRBD1 (5 bases). With 0 bases removed from V and 8 bases from J, the gap between germline ends came to 5 bases. In germline, CDR1 is MNHNY, CDR2 SVGAGI (reference sequence). This CDR3 is built from 13 residues.

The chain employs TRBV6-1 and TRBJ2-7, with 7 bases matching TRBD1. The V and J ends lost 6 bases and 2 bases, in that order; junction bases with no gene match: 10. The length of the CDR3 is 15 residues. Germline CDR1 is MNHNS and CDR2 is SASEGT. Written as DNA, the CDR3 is TGTGCCAGCAGCCCAGGGGGTCAAAGCCCCTACGAGCAGTACTTC. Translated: CASSPGGQSPYEQYF.

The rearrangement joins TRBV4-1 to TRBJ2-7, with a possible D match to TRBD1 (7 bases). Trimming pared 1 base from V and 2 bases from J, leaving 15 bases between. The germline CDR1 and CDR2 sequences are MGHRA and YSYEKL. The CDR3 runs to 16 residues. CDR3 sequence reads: CASSQAVEGAAYEQYF. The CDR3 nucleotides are TGCGCCAGCAGCCAAGCCGTGGAGGGGGCGGCCTACGAGCAGTACTTC.